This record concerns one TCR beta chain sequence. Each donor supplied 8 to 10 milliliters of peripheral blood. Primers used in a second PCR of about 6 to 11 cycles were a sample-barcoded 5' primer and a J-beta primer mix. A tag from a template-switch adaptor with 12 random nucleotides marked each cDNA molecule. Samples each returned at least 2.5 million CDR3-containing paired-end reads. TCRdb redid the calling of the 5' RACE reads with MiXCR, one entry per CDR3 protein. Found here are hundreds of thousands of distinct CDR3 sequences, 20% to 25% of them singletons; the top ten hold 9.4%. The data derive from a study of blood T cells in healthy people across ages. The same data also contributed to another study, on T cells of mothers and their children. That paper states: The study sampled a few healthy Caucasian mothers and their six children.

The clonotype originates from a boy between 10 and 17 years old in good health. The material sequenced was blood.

The CDR3 is CSAPTGWDRYTF. The CDR3 bases are TGCAGTGCTCCAACAGGTTGGGATCGCTACACCTTC. The rearrangement joins TRBV20-1 to TRBJ1-2, with D tentatively TRBD1 (5 bases). This CDR3 comprises 12 residues. V dropped 5 bases and J dropped 9 bases, with 16 bases sitting between them. Germline values: CDR1 DFQATT, CDR2 SNEGSKA (reference sequence).